This T cell receptor beta chain emerged from a study of T cells in Graves' hyperthyroidism and ophthalmopathy. Study overall: Peripheral blood specimens were obtained at initial diagnosis, prior to any treatment. Study results and limitations: Blood also showed most of the thyroid clonotypes that were expanded above 0.001.

Amplification targeted TCR beta CDR3 regions from RNA transcripts. Using the HTBI primer set, a first-round RT-PCR was run on the TCR CDR3. TCRdb called the multiplex PCR reads again in MiXCR, with one record for every CDR3 protein. The data contain about 620,000 distinct CDR3 sequences, about a sixth of them seen just once; the ten biggest clones take up 3% to 4.5%. Used for diagnoses were clinical symptoms, serum thyroxine and TRAb, thyroid ultrasound and orbital computed tomography. Trimming removed 2 bases from V and 1 base from J, with 8 bases in between. This CDR3 spans 15 amino acids. This clonotype appeared a few times. What it binds is unknown.

The genes are TRBV12-3 or TRBV12-4 and TRBJ1-4; TRBD1 might be the D (5 bases). The sequencing input was blood. The origin of this receptor is a woman in her twenties or thirties with Graves' hyperthyroidism. The CDR3 spells CASSLSGLTNEKLFF. For the CDR3, the DNA is TGTGCCAGCAGTTTATCGGGACTAACTAATGAAAAACTGTTTTTT.